This T cell receptor beta chain was documented in a study of T cell responses to AZD1222 COVID-19 vaccine (dated by TCRdb to about 2021). With respect to the entire study: TCR sequencing covered 230 to 250 trial participants: some 210 given two doses of AZD1222 and approximately 25 given two doses of MenACWY control vaccine. Trial participants were enrolled by age into 18-55, 56-69 and 70-plus year subgroups, with approximately 150, 30 and 60 TCR-sequenced participants respectively. Broader findings and caveats from the paper: Participants were mostly white British and included more females than males, and it was suggested by the authors that clonal diversity may have been underestimated. Vaccine-associated CD4 TCRs spanned the whole spike protein, with dominant responses in regions 160-218 and 743-854. Because no samples from the day 14 peak response were available, repertoires could be characterized only after the peak T cell response. In the small 56-69-year group, the increase in depth fell short of significance, most likely because of low power. Conclusions about previously exposed vaccinees are limited, since just five or six AZD1222 recipients were seropositive for SARS-CoV-2 at baseline. Reportedly, close to half of the unique spike-specific TCRs recognized epitopes lying outside the regions that are mutated in the B.1.351 and B.1.1.7 variants. Spike-specific TCR breadth and depth rose significantly after two AZD1222 doses compared with day 0 and with MenACWY recipients.

Concerning this clone itself: Its specific antigen is unknown. No much larger clone is present one base from it, and per-base qualities are unavailable.

The CDR3 regions of human TCRbeta chains were subjected to immunosequencing. Per the original workflow: TCRs in the repertoires were matched against a reference library of SARS-CoV-2-specific TCRs that had been generated with the MIRA antigen-specificity platform. Breadth was defined as the fraction of unique TCRs that were SARS-CoV-2-associated. Depth was defined as the fraction of total T cells that were SARS-CoV-2-associated. Using the MIRA data, each spike-specific TCR was mapped to the spike region that the TCR reacts to and placed in a CD4 or CD8 class. Log10-transformed breadth and depth values were compared by one-way ANOVA with Sidak's multiple comparisons tests. Here the immuneACCESS table is served through TCRdb, limited to in-frame sequences with V and J called. Missing clones are a known gap in these copies; in checked studies unresolved V genes cover under half, and the rest lacks a known reason. V and J calls and clone size are those listed in that table; D and trimming were worked out from the DNA. The table for this sample lists more than 95,000 clones; roughly 86% of them were counted only once. Roughly 3.3% of the sample lies in the top ten.

The time point label of this sample denotes: about 28 days (+/-7) after the second vaccine dose. The treatment or condition label here, explained by the study, means: meningococcal conjugate vaccine given as trial control. The vaccinee samples were drawn from two UK trials, COV001 and COV002, one of which was a single-blind randomized controlled phase 2/3 trial testing AZD1222 (ChAdOx1 nCoV-19) in healthy adults. Trial participant PBMC samples were collected at day 0 and day 28 after the second dose for TCRbeta chain sequencing. Sequenced here: peripheral blood, sampled 28 days after the second dose of the MenACWY control vaccine. This receptor was taken from an adult who received the MenACWY meningococcal vaccine as a control.

For the CDR3, the sequence is CASRRDRGPTEAFF. DNA sequence: TGTGCCAGCAGGAGGGACAGGGGGCCCACTGAAGCTTTCTTT. The rearrangement joined TRBV5-4 to TRBJ1-1; TRBD1 fits 12 bases in the junction. V is cut back by 5 bases and J by 4 bases, with 3 bases in the junction unmatched. From the germline V gene (reference sequence), CDR1 is SGHNT and CDR2 is YYREEE. The CDR3 contains 14 residues, cysteine and phenylalanine counted. Of all the DNA, just the CDR3 is kept, 42 bases in frame from base 1.